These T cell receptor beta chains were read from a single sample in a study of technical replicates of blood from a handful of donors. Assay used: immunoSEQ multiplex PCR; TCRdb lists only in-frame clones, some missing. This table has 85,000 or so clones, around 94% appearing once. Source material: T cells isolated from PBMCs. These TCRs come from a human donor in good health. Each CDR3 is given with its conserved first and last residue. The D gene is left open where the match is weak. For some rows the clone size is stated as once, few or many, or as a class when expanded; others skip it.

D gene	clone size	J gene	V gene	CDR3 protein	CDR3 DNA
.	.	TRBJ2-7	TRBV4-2	CASSPRASSTYEQYF	TGTGCCAGCAGCCCCCGAGCTAGCTCAACCTACGAGCAGTACTTC
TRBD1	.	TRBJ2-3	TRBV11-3	CASGGGGQVFDTQYF	TGTGCCAGCGGGGGTGGGGGACAGGTCTTTGATACGCAGTATTTT
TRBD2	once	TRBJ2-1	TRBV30	CAWMTLPGRDEQFF	TGTGCCTGGATGACCCTTCCCGGGAGGGATGAGCAGTTCTTC
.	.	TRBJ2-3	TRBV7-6	CASSFDVRMTAPDTQYF	TGTGCCAGCAGCTTTGATGTTAGAATGACTGCTCCAGATACGCAGTATTTT
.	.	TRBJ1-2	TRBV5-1	CASSLGAGSYVGYTF	TGCGCCAGCAGCTTGGGCGCAGGGTCCTACGTTGGCTACACCTTC
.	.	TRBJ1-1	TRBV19	CASIGQRDTEAFF	TGTGCCAGTATAGGGCAGAGGGACACTGAAGCTTTCTTT
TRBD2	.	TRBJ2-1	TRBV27	CASSLRGSPNEQFF	TGTGCCAGCAGTTTACGCGGGAGCCCAAATGAGCAGTTCTTC
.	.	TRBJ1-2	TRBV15	CATSRDSGDYGYTF	TGTGCCACCAGCAGAGATTCGGGGGACTATGGCTACACCTTC
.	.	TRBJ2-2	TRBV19	CASSNRRRGLRHGELFF	TGTGCCAGTAGCAACCGTCGCAGGGGCCTACGGCACGGGGAGCTGTTTTTT
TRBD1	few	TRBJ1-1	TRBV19	CASSTSTGGVTEAFF	TGTGCCAGTAGTACCTCAACAGGGGGCGTCACTGAAGCTTTCTTT
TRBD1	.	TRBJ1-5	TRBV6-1	CASSELGGGHMKYSNQPQHF	TGTGCCAGCAGTGAGCTCGGAGGGGGCCACATGAAGTATAGCAATCAGCCCCAGCATTTT
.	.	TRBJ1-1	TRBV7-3	CASSSDSNTEAFF	TGTGCCAGCTCATCAGACTCGAACACTGAAGCTTTCTTT
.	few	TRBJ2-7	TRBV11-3	CASTLSDEQYF	TGTGCCAGCACCCTAAGTGACGAGCAGTACTTC
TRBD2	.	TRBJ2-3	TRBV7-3	CASSLLGGLADTQYF	TGTGCCAGCAGCCTCTTGGGGGGGTTGGCAGATACGCAGTATTTT
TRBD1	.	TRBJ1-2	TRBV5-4	CASSLKDRGSGYTF	TGTGCCAGCAGCTTAAAGGACAGGGGAAGCGGCTACACCTTC
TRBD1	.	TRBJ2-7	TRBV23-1	CASSFTGGGYEQYF	TGCGCCAGCAGCTTCACAGGGGGCGGGTACGAGCAGTACTTC